This T cell receptor (beta chain) was retrieved from a study of cytomegalovirus exposure and HLA in healthy donors. General study points: As immune exposure information, only CMV serostatus was available. Relative to equally common others, HLA-associated TCR beta chains showed greater clonal expansion in a later analysis.

Per germline, CDR1 MNHEY and CDR2 SVGAGI. Unmatched junction bases numbered 8, after V lost 7 bases and J lost 4 bases. The CDR3 loop spans 15 amino acids. The PCR was carried out with 60 Vbeta primers and 13 Jbeta primers. Some clones are missing from TCRdb's copy, which holds only in-frame ones; the method was immunoSEQ multiplex PCR. The sample lists some 87,000 clones, around 70% occurring once. This clone was detected a few times. The antigen remains unidentified. Sample: PBMCs. The V gene is TRBV6-5, the J gene TRBJ2-7, with TRBD2 matching over 12 bases. The origin of this receptor is a woman aged 45-65 years in good health and CMV-seropositive. The CDR3 region is CASTRTGTSGYEQYF. The CDR3 DNA reads as TGTGCCAGCACCAGAACCGGGACTAGCGGGTACGAGCAGTACTTC.